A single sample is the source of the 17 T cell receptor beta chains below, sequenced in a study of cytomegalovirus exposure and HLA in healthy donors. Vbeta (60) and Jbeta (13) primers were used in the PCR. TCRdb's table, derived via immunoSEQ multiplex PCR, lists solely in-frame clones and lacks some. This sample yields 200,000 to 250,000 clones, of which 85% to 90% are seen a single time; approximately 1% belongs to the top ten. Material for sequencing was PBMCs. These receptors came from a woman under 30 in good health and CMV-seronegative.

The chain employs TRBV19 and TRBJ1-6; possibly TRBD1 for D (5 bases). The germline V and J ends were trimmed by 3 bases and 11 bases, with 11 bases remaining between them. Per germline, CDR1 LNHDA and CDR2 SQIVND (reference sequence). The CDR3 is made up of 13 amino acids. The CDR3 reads CASSMGLGAPLHF. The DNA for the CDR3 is TGTGCCAGTAGTATGGGCCTAGGGGCACCCCTCCACTTT. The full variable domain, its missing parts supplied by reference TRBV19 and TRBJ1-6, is DGGITQSPKYLFRKEGQNVTLSCEQNLNHDAMYWYRQDPGQGLRLIYYSQIVNDFQKGDIAEGYSVSREKKESFPLTVTSAQKNPTAFYLCASSMGLGAPLHFGNGTRLTVT.

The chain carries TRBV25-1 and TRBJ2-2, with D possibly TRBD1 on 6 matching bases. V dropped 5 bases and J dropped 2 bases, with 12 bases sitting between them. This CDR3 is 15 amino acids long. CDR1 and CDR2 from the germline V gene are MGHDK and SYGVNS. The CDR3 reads CASSFGGTNTGELFF. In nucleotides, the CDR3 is TGTGCCAGCAGTTTCGGTGGGACAAACACCGGGGAGCTGTTTTTT.

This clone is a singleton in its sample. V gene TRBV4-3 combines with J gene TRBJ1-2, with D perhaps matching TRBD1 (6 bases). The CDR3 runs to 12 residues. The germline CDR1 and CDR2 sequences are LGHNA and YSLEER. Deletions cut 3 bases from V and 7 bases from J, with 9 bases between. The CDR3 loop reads CASSQGARGYTF. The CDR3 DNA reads TGCGCCAGCAGCCAGGGGGCGCGTGGCTACACCTTC.

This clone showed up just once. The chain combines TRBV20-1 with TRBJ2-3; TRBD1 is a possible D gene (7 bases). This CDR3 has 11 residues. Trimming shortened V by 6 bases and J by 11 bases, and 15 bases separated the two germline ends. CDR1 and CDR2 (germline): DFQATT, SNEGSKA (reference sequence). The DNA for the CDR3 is TGCAGTGCCCAGACAGGGAGGAGGCAGTATTTT. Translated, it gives CSAQTGRRQYF.

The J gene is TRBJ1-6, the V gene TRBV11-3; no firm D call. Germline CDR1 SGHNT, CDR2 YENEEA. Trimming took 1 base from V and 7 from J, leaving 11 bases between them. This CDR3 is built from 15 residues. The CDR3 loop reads CASSLASDANSPLHF. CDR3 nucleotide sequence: TGTGCCAGCAGCTTAGCGTCAGATGCCAATTCACCCCTCCACTTT.

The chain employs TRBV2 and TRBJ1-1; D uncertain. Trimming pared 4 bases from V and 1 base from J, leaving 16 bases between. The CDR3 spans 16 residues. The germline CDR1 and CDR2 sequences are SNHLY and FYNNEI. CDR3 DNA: TGTGCCAGCAGTGTTTGGGCGGCGGGGTCGAACACTGAAGCTTTCTTT. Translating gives CASSVWAAGSNTEAFF.

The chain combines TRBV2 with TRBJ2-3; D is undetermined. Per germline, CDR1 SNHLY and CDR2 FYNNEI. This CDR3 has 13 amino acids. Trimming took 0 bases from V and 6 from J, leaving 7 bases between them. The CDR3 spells CASSEAASDTQYF. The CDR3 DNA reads TGTGCCAGCAGTGAAGCGGCATCCGATACGCAGTATTTT.

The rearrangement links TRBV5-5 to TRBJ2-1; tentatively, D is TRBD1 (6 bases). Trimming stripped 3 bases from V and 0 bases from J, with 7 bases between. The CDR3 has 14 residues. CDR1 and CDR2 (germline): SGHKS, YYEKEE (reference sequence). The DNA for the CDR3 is TGTGCCAGCAGCTGGACAGCCTCCTACAATGAGCAGTTCTTC. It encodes CASSWTASYNEQFF.

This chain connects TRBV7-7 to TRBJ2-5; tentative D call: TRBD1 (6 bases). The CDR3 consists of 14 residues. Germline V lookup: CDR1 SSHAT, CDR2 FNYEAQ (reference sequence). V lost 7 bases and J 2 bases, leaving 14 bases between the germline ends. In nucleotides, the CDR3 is TGTGCCAGCATGGGGGACATTGCACAAGAGACCCAGTACTTC. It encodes CASMGDIAQETQYF.

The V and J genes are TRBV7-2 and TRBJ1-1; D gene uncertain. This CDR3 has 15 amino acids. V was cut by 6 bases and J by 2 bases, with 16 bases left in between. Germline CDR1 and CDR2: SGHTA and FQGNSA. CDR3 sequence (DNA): TGTGCCAGCAGTCCAGGAGGTATGGGAAACACTGAAGCTTTCTTT. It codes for CASSPGGMGNTEAFF.

CDR3 in amino acids: CASSPGSHQPQHF. CDR3 bases: TGTGCCAGCTCACCGGGCAGTCATCAGCCCCAGCATTTT. The V and J genes are TRBV18 and TRBJ1-5, with no clear D. The length of the CDR3 is 13 residues. Trimming left V 3 bases short and J 5 bases short, with 8 bases between. Germline V CDR1 and CDR2: KGHSH, LQKENI. Full variable domain (missing parts from reference TRBV18 and TRBJ1-5): NAGVMQNPRHLVRRRGQEARLRCSPMKGHSHVYWYRQLPEEGLKFMVYLQKENIIDESGMPKERFSAEFPKEGPSILRIQQVVRGDSAAYFCASSPGSHQPQHFGDGTRLSIL.

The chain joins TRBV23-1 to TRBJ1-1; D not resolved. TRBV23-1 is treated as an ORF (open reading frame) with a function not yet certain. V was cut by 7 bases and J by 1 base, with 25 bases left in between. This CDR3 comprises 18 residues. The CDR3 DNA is TGCGCCAGCACCCTCCTCGGGAGGGAAGACTCTCGGAACACTGAAGCTTTCTTT. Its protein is CASTLLGREDSRNTEAFF.

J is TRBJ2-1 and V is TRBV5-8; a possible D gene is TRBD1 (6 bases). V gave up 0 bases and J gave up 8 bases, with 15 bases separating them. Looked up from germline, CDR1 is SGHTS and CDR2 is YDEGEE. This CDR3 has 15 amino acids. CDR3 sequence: CASSLAQGKGHEQFF. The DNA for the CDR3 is TGTGCCAGCAGCTTGGCCCAGGGGAAAGGCCATGAGCAGTTCTTC.

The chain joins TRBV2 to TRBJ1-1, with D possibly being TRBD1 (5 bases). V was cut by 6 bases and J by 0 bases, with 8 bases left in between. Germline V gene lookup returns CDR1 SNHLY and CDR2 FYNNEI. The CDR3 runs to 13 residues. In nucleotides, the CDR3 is TGTGCCAGCAGACAGGATATGAACACTGAAGCTTTCTTT. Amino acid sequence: CASRQDMNTEAFF. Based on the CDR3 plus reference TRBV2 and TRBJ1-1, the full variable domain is EPEVTQTPSHQVTQMGQEVILRCVPISNHLYFYWYRQILGQKVEFLVSFYNNEISEKSEIFDDQFSVERPDGSNFTLKIRSTKLEDSAMYFCASRQDMNTEAFFGQGTRLTVV.

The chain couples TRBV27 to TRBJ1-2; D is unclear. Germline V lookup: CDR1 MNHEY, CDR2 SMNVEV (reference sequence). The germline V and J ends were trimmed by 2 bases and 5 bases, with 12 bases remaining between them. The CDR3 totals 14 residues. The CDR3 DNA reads TGTGCCAGCAGTTTAAACGGGGAACCTTATGGCTACACCTTC. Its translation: CASSLNGEPYGYTF.

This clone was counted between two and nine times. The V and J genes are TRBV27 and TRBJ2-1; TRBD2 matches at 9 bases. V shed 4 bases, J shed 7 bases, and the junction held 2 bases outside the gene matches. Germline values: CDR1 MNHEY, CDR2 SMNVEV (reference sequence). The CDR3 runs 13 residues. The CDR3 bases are TGTGCCAGCAGTTGGCTAGCGGGAAATGAGCAGTTCTTC. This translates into CASSWLAGNEQFF.

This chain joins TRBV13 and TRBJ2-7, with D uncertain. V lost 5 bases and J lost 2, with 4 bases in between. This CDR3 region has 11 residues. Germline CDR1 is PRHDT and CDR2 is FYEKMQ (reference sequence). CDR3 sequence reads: CASSATYEQYF. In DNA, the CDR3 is TGTGCCAGCAGCGCGACCTACGAGCAGTACTTC.